The rows below give T cell receptor beta chains drawn from one sample of a study of blood T cell repertoires in COVID-19. The table came from immunoSEQ multiplex PCR; TCRdb's copy has only in-frame clones and leaves some out. The table has about 200,000 clones, 84% seen once. The sample taken for sequencing was peripheral blood. The receptor set was obtained from a human donor in a cohort sampled during active COVID-19. The CDR3 runs from the conserved cysteine through the conserved F or W. Each record gives: V gene, J gene, clone size, D gene, CDR3 protein, CDR3 DNA. The D gene is left open where the match is weak. Clone size is shown for a subset of rows, as once, few, many or a class of expanded clone.

v_gene: TRBV15; j_gene: TRBJ1-5; abundance: NA; d_gene: NA; CDR3aa: CATSRGQYSNQPQHF; CDR3nt: TGTGCCACCAGCAGAGGACAGTATAGCAATCAGCCCCAGCATTTT
v_gene: TRBV18; j_gene: TRBJ1-4; abundance: NA; d_gene: TRBD1; CDR3aa: CASSRDRIEEKLFF; CDR3nt: TGTGCCAGCTCACGGGACAGGATCGAGGAAAAACTGTTTTTT
v_gene: TRBV7-8; j_gene: TRBJ2-1; abundance: NA; d_gene: TRBD2; CDR3aa: CASSLRALAGVGEQFF; CDR3nt: TGTGCCAGCAGCTTACGGGCACTAGCGGGAGTCGGGGAGCAGTTCTTC
v_gene: TRBV9; j_gene: TRBJ2-2; abundance: few; d_gene: NA; CDR3aa: CASSVEAGWGTGELFF; CDR3nt: TGTGCCAGCAGCGTAGAGGCAGGGTGGGGCACCGGGGAGCTGTTTTTT
v_gene: TRBV5-4; j_gene: TRBJ2-2; abundance: NA; d_gene: NA; CDR3aa: CASSLSGRNTGELFF; CDR3nt: TGTGCCAGCAGTCTTAGCGGCCGGAACACCGGGGAGCTGTTTTTT
v_gene: TRBV28; j_gene: TRBJ2-7; abundance: NA; d_gene: TRBD1; CDR3aa: CASSLPLGQGGTYEQYF; CDR3nt: TGTGCCAGCAGTTTGCCCCTAGGACAGGGAGGAACCTACGAGCAGTACTTC
v_gene: TRBV7-2; j_gene: TRBJ1-1; abundance: NA; d_gene: TRBD1; CDR3aa: CASSLSSQGASTEAFF; CDR3nt: TGTGCCAGCAGCTTATCCTCTCAGGGGGCGAGTACTGAAGCTTTCTTT
v_gene: TRBV19; j_gene: TRBJ2-3; abundance: NA; d_gene: NA; CDR3aa: CASSKGTGSSADTQYF; CDR3nt: TGTGCCAGTAGTAAGGGAACAGGGTCCTCCGCAGATACGCAGTATTTT
v_gene: TRBV19; j_gene: TRBJ1-1; abundance: once; d_gene: NA; CDR3aa: CASSERRQNTEAFF; CDR3nt: TGTGCCAGTAGTGAACGGCGGCAGAACACTGAAGCTTTCTTT
v_gene: TRBV7-2; j_gene: TRBJ1-2; abundance: NA; d_gene: NA; CDR3aa: CASSLGWDTSYGYTF; CDR3nt: TGTGCCAGCAGCTTAGGTTGGGACACTAGCTATGGCTACACCTTC
v_gene: TRBV29-1; j_gene: TRBJ2-1; abundance: NA; d_gene: TRBD1; CDR3aa: CSGIAWTGGNEQFF; CDR3nt: TGCAGCGGTATAGCCTGGACAGGGGGCAATGAGCAGTTCTTC
v_gene: TRBV30; j_gene: TRBJ2-1; abundance: NA; d_gene: TRBD1; CDR3aa: CAWSGGQGRDEQFF; CDR3nt: TGTGCCTGGAGTGGCGGACAGGGGAGGGATGAGCAGTTCTTC
v_gene: TRBV13; j_gene: TRBJ2-5; abundance: NA; d_gene: TRBD1; CDR3aa: CASSLKRGLEETQYF; CDR3nt: TGTGCCAGCAGCTTAAAAAGGGGGCTCGAGGAGACCCAGTACTTC
v_gene: TRBV5-1; j_gene: TRBJ2-7; abundance: NA; d_gene: NA; CDR3aa: CASSQSTGYEQYF; CDR3nt: TGCGCCAGCAGCCAGTCGACAGGCTACGAGCAGTACTTC